The next 3 T cell receptor beta chains were all read from a single sample in a study of blood T cell repertoires in COVID-19. Clones were read by immunoSEQ multiplex PCR, and TCRdb kept only the in-frame ones, dropping some. The repertoire holds 100,000 to 120,000 clones, with nearly 90% as singletons. Input material: peripheral blood. The receptor source for this set is a woman aged 70-85 years who had recovered from COVID-19.

The table lists this clone with a count of one. This rearrangement joins TRBV11-2 to TRBJ1-6, with TRBD1 matching 9 bases. CDR3 length: 13 residues. Germline CDR1 is SGHAT and CDR2 is FQNNGV. The V segment lost 5 bases and the J segment 10 bases; nucleotides outside the gene matches: 3. CDR3 in DNA: TGTGCCAGCAGCCCAGACAGGGGGTCACCCCTCCACTTT. Translation: CASSPDRGSPLHF.

CDR3 DNA sequence: TGTGCCAGCACCAAACAGGGGGTTAGCACCATATATTTT. This translates into CASTKQGVSTIYF. The chain couples TRBV6-5 to TRBJ1-3, with 8 bases lining up with TRBD1. CDR1 and CDR2 (germline): MNHEY, SVGAGI. The junction had 8 bases not matched to a gene; V was cut back by 7 bases and J by 9 bases. This CDR3 comprises 13 residues.

This chain connects TRBV5-1 to TRBJ2-5, with TRBD2 identical over 12 bases. Germline CDR1 is SGHRS and CDR2 is YFSETQ. This CDR3 has 15 residues. V trimming: 4 bases; J trimming: 1 base; junction bases outside the gene matches: 2. Here the CDR3 reads CASSRTSGIQETQYF. Here the CDR3 DNA reads TGCGCCAGCAGCAGGACTAGCGGGATCCAAGAGACCCAGTACTTC.